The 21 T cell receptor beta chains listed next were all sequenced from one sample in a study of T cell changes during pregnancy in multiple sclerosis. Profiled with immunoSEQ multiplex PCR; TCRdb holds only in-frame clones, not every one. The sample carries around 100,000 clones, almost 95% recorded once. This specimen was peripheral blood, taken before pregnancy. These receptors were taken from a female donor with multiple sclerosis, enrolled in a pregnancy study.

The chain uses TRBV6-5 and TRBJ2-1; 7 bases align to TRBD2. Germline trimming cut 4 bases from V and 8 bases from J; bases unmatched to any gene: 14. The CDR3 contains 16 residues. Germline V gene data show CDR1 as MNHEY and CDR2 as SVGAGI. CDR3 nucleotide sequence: TGTGCCAGCAGTTTAAACCCGGGACTATCGGGTCATGAGCAGTTCTTC. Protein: CASSLNPGLSGHEQFF.

CDR3 DNA: TGTGCTAGTGGTTTGGTGGAAGCGGGTTTCTACGAGCAGTACTTC. Translating gives CASGLVEAGFYEQYF. The gene calls are TRBV12-5 and TRBJ2-7; D is possibly TRBD2 (6 bases). Trimming removed 0 bases from V and 3 bases from J, with 12 bases in between. CDR1 and CDR2 (germline): LGHNT, FRNRAP. This CDR3 is 15 amino acids long.

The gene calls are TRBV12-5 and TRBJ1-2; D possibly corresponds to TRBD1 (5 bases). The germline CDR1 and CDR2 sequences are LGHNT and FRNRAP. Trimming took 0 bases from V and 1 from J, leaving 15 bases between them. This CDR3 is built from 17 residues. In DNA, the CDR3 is TGTGCTAGTGGTTTGGTACTCGGTCCCAGGGTTAACTATGGCTACACCTTC. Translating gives CASGLVLGPRVNYGYTF.

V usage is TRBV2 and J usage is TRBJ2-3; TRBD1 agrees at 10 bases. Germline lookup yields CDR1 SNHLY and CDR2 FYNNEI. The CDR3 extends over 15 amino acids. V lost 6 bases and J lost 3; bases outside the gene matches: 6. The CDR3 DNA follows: TGTGCCAGCAGCTGGGACAGGGGTTGGACAGATACGCAGTATTTT. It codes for CASSWDRGWTDTQYF.

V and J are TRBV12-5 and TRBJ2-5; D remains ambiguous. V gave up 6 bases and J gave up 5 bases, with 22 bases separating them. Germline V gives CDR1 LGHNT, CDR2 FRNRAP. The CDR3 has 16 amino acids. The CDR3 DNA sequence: TGTGCTAGTGGCTTGTCCGAAGGCGGATTCGAGGAGACCCAGTACTTC. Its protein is CASGLSEGGFEETQYF.

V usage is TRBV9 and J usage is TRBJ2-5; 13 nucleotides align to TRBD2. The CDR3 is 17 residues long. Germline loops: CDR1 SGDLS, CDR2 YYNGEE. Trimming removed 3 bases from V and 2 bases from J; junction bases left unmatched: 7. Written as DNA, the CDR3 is TGTGCCAGCAGCGCCGCGGGGGGACTAGCGGGACAAGAGACCCAGTACTTC. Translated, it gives CASSAAGGLAGQETQYF.

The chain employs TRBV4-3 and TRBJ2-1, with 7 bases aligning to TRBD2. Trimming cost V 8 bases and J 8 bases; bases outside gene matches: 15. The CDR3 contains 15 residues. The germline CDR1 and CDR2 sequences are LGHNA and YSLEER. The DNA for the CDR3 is TGCGCCAGCCAGGCGAGGGAGGGCCAATTCGATGAGCAGTTCTTC. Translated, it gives CASQAREGQFDEQFF.

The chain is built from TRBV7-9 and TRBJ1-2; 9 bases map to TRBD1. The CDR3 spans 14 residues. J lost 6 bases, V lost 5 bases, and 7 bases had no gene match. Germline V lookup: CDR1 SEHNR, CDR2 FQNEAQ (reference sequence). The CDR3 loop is CASSNPGTGNGYTF. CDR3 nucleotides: TGTGCCAGCAGCAATCCCGGGACAGGGAATGGCTACACCTTC.

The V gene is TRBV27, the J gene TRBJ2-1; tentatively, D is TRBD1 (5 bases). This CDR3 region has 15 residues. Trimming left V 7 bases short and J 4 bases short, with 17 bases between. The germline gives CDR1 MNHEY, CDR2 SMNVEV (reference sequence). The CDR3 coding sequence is TGTGCCAGCAACGACAGAATCGGAAATTACAATGAGCAGTTCTTC. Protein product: CASNDRIGNYNEQFF.

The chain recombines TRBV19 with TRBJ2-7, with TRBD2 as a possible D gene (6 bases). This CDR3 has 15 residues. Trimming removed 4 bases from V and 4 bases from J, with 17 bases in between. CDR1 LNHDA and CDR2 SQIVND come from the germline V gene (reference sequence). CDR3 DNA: TGTGCCAGTAGTAGCCCCGGGACGGGAGAATACGAGCAGTACTTC. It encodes CASSSPGTGEYEQYF.

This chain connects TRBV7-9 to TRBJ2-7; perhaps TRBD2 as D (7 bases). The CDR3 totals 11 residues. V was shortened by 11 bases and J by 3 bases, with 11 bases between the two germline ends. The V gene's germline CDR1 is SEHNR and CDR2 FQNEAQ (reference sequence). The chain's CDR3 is CAGGGLYEQYF. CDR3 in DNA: TGTGCCGGGGGGGGCCTCTACGAGCAGTACTTC. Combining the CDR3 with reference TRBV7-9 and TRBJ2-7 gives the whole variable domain DTGVSQNPRHKITKRGQNVTFRCDPISEHNRLYWYRQTLGQGPEFLTYFQNEAQLEKSRLLSDRFSAERPKGSFSTLEIQRTEQGDSAMYLCAGGGLYEQYFGPGTRLTVT.

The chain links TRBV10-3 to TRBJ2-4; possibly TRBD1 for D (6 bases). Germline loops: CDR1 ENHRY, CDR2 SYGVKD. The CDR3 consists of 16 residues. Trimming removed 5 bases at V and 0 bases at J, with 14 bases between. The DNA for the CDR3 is TGTGCCATCAGTCCGGGGACATCAGTAGCCAAAAACATTCAGTACTTC. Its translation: CAISPGTSVAKNIQYF.

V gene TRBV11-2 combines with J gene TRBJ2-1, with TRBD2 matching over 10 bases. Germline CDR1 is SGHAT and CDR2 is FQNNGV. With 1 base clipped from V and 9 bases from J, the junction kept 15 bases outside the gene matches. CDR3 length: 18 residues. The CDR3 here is CASSLGSHASGRRTEQFF. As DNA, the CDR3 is TGTGCCAGCAGCTTAGGATCCCATGCTAGCGGGAGAAGGACTGAGCAGTTCTTC. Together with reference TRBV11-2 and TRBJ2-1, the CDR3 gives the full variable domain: EAGVAQSPRYKIIEKRQSVAFWCNPISGHATLYWYQQILGQGPKLLIQFQNNGVVDDSQLPKDRFSAERLKGVDSTLKIQPAKLEDSAVYLCASSLGSHASGRRTEQFFGPGTRLTVL.

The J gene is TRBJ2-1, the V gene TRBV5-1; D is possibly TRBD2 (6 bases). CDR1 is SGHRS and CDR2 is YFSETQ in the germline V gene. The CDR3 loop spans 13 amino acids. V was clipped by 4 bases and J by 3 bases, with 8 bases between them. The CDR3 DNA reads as TGCGCCAGCAGCAGCGGGTACTACAATGAGCAGTTCTTC. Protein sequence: CASSSGYYNEQFF. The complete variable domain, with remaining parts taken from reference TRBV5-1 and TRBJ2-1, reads KAGVTQTPRYLIKTRGQQVTLSCSPISGHRSVSWYQQTPGQGLQFLFEYFSETQRNKGNFPGRFSGRQFSNSRSEMNVSTLELGDSALYLCASSSGYYNEQFFGPGTRLTVL.

CDR3 coding DNA: TGCGCCAGCAGCCAAGATTACGGAGCAGCTAATGAAAAACTGTTTTTT. It encodes CASSQDYGAANEKLFF. The chain employs TRBV4-3 and TRBJ1-4; D gene unclear. V lost 0 bases and J 3 bases, leaving 11 bases between the germline ends. The CDR3 spans 16 residues. Germline V gene sequence: CDR1 LGHNA, CDR2 YSLEER.

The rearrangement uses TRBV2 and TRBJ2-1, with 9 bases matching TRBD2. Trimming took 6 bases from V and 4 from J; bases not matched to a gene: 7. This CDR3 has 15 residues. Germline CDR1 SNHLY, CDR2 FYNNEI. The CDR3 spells CASRSSSGAYNEQFF. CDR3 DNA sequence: TGTGCCAGCAGATCATCTAGCGGGGCATACAATGAGCAGTTCTTC.

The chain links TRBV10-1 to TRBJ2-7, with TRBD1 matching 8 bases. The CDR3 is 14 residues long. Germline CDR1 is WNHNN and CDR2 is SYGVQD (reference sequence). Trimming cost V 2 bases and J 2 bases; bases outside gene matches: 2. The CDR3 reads CASSEPGQAYEQYF. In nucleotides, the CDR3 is TGCGCCAGCAGTGAGCCGGGACAGGCCTACGAGCAGTACTTC.

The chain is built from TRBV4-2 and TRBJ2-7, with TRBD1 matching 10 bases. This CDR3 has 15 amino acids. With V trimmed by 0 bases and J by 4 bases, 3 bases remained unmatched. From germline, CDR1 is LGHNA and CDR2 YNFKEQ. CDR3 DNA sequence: TGTGCCAGCAGCCAAGAAGGGACAGGGGTATACGAGCAGTACTTC. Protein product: CASSQEGTGVYEQYF.

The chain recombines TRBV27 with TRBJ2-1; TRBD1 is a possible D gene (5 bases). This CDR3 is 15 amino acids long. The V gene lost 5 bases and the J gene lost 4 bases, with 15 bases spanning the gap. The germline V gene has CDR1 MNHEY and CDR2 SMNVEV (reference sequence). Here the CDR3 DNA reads TGTGCCAGCAGTCCCAGGGTCTCGAGATACAATGAGCAGTTCTTC. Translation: CASSPRVSRYNEQFF.

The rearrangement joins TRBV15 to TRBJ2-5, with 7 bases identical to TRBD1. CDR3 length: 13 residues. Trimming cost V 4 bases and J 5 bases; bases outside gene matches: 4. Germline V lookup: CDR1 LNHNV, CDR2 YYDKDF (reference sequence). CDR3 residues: CATSTGTDETQYF. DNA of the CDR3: TGTGCCACCAGCACCGGGACAGACGAGACCCAGTACTTC. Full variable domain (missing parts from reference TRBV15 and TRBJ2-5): DAMVIQNPRYQVTQFGKPVTLSCSQTLNHNVMYWYQQKSSQAPKLLFHYYDKDFNNEADTPDNFQSRRPNTSFCFLDIRSPGLGDTAMYLCATSTGTDETQYFGPGTRLLVL.

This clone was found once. The CDR3 coding sequence is TGTGCCACCAGCGGGACTAGCGGGAATCTAGGCGAGCAGTACTTC. Translating gives CATSGTSGNLGEQYF. The chain links TRBV15 to TRBJ2-7; TRBD2 matches 13 bases. The J segment lost 6 bases and the V segment lost 5 bases, leaving 7 bases of the junction unmatched. Germline V CDR1 and CDR2: LNHNV, YYDKDF (reference sequence). This CDR3 comprises 15 residues.